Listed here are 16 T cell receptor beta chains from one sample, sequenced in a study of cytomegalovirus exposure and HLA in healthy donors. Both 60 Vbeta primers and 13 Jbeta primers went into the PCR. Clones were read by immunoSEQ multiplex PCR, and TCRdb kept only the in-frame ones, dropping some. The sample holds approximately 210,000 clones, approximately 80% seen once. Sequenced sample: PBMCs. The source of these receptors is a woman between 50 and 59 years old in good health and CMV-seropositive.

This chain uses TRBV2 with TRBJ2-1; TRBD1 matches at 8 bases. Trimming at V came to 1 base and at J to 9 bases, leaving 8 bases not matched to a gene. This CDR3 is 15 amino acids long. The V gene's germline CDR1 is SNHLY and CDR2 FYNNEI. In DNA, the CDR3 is TGTGCCAGCAGTGAAGTTCAGGCGGACAGGGCTGAGCAGTTCTTC. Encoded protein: CASSEVQADRAEQFF.

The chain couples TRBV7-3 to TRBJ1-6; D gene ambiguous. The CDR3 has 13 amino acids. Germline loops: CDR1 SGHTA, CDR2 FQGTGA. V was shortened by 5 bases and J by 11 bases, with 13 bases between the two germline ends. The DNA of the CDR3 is TGTGCCAGCAGCCCACGACCCGGGGCACCCCTCCACTTT. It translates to CASSPRPGAPLHF. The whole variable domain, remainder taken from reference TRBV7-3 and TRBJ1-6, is GAGVSQTPSNKVTEKGKYVELRCDPISGHTALYWYRQSLGQGPEFLIYFQGTGAADDSGLPNDRFFAVRPEGSVSTLKIQRTERGDSAVYLCASSPRPGAPLHFGNGTRLTVT.

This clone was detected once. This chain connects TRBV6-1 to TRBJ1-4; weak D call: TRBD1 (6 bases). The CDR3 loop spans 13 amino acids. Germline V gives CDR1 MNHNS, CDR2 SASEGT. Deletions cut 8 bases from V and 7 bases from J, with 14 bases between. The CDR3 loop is CASVLLGGEKLFF. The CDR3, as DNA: TGTGCCAGCGTATTACTAGGGGGTGAAAAACTGTTTTTT.

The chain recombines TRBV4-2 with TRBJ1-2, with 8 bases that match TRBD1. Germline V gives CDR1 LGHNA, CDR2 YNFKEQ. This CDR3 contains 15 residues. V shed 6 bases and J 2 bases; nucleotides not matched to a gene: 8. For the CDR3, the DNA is TGTGCCAGCAGGGCGAATGGACAGGGAAACTATGGCTACACCTTC. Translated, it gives CASRANGQGNYGYTF.

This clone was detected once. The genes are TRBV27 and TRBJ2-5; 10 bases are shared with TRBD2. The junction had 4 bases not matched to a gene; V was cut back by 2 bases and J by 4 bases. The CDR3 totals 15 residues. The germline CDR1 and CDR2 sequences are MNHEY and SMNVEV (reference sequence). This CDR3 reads CASSLVAGGRETQYF. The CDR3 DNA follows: TGTGCCAGCAGTTTAGTAGCGGGGGGACGAGAGACCCAGTACTTC.

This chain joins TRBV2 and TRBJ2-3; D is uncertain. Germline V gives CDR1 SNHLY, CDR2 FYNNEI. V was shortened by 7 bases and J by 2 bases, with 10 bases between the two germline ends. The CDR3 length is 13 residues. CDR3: CASNPVHTDTQYF. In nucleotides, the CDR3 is TGTGCCAGCAATCCGGTTCACACAGATACGCAGTATTTT.

CDR3 nucleotide sequence: TGTGCCAGCTCACCAATAGCGGGGGGGCCGACAGATACGCAGTATTTT. It encodes CASSPIAGGPTDTQYF. The V gene is TRBV18, the J gene TRBJ2-3, with 11 bases fitting TRBD2. The CDR3 loop spans 16 amino acids. CDR1 KGHSH and CDR2 LQKENI come from the germline V gene. The J segment lost 3 bases and the V segment lost 2 bases, leaving 4 bases of the junction unmatched.

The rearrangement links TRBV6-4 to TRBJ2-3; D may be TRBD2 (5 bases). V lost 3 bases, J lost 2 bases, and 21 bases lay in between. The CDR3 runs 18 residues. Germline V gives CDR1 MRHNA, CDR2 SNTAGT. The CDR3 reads CASSEWCLRTYYTDTQYF. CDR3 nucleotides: TGTGCCAGCAGTGAGTGGTGCCTTAGGACTTACTACACAGATACGCAGTATTTT.

The DNA of the CDR3 is TGTGCCAGTAGAGTCTCCAACATCTATGGCTACACCTTC. This sequence encodes CASRVSNIYGYTF. The chain is built from TRBV19 and TRBJ1-2; D gene uncertain. V was pared by 6 bases and J by 4 bases, with 12 bases between. The CDR3 length is 13 residues. The germline V gene encodes CDR1 LNHDA and CDR2 SQIVND (reference sequence).

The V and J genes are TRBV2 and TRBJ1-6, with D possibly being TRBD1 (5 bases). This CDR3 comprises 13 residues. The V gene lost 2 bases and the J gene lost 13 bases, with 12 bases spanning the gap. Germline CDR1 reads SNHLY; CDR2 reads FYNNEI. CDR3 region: CASSEQGVGPLHF. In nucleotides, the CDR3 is TGTGCCAGCAGTGAACAGGGTGTGGGGCCCCTCCACTTT.

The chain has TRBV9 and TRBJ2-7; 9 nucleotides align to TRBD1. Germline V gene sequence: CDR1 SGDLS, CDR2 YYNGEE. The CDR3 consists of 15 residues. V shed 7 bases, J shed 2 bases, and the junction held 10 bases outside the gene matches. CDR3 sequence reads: CASGSGGQGTYEQYF. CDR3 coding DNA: TGTGCCAGCGGCTCCGGGGGACAGGGTACCTACGAGCAGTACTTC.

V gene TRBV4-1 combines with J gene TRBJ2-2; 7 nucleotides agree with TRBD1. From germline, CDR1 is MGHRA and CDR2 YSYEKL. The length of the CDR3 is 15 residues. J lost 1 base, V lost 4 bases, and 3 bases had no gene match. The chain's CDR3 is CASSLGQENTGELFF. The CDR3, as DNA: TGCGCCAGCAGCCTCGGACAGGAGAACACCGGGGAGCTGTTTTTT.

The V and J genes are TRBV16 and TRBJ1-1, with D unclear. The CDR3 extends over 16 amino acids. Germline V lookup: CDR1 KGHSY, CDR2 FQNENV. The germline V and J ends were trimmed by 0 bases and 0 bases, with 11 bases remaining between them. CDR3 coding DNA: TGTGCCAGCAGCCAATCATGGTCCCGGTTGAACACTGAAGCTTTCTTT. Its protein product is CASSQSWSRLNTEAFF.

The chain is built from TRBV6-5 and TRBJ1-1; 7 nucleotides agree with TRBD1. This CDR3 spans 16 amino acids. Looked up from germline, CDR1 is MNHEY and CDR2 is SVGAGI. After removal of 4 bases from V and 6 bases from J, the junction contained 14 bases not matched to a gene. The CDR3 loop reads CASSSRANRGSPEAFF. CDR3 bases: TGTGCCAGCAGTTCACGAGCCAACAGGGGCTCCCCTGAAGCTTTCTTT.

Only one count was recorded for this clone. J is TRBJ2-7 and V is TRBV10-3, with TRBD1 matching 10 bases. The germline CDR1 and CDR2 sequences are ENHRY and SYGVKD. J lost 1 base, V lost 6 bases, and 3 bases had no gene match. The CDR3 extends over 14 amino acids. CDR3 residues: CAIRPGQGSYEQYF. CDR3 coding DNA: TGTGCCATCAGGCCGGGACAGGGGTCCTACGAGCAGTACTTC.

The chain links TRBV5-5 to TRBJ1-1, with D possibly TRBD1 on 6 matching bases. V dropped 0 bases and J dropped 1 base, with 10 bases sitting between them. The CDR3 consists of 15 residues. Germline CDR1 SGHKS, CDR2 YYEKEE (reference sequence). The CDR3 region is CASSLVGTKNTEAFF. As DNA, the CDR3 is TGTGCCAGCAGCTTGGTTGGGACAAAGAACACTGAAGCTTTCTTT.